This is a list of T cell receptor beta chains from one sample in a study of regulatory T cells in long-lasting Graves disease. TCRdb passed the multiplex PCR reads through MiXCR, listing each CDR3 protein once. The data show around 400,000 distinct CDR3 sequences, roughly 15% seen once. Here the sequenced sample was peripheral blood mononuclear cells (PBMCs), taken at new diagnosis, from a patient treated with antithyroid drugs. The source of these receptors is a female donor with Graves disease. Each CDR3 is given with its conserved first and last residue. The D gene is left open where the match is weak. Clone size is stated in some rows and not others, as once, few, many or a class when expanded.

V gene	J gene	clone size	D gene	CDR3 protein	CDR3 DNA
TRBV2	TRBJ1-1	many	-	CASSAVTPNTEAFF	TGTGCCAGCAGCGCCGTAACGCCGAACACTGAAGCTTTCTTT
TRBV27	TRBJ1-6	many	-	CASSLVGGLSYNSPLHF	TGTGCCAGCAGTTTGGTGGGGGGACTGTCCTATAATTCACCCCTCCACTTT
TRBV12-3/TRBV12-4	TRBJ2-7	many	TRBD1	CASSPMRTGVGFEQYF	TGTGCCAGCAGTCCCATGAGAACAGGGGTAGGATTCGAGCAGTACTTC
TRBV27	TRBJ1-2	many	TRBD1	CASSSVRGRRANYGYTF	TGTGCCAGCAGTTCAGTCAGGGGGCGAAGGGCTAACTATGGCTACACCTTC
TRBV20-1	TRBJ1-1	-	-	CSARGGHANTEAFF	TGCAGTGCTAGAGGGGGACACGCGAACACTGAAGCTTTCTTT
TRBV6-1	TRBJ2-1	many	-	CASSPRGRSSYNEQFF	TGTGCCAGCAGCCCCCGGGGGAGGAGCTCCTACAATGAGCAGTTCTTC
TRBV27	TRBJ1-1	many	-	CASRRSVNTEAFF	TGTGCCAGCAGGCGATCGGTGAACACTGAAGCTTTCTTT
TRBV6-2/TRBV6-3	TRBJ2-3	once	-	CASSYSMSGTDTQYF	TGTGCCAGCAGTTACTCGATGTCAGGGACAGATACGCAGTATTTT
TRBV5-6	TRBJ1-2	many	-	CASSLWNDPGYTF	TGTGCCAGCAGCTTGTGGAACGATCCTGGCTACACCTTC
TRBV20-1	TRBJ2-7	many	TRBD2	CSAIAGVAYEQYF	TGCAGTGCCATAGCGGGGGTGGCCTACGAGCAGTACTTC
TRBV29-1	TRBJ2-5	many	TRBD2	CSVASGRRETQYF	TGCAGCGTTGCGAGCGGGAGGAGAGAGACCCAGTACTTC
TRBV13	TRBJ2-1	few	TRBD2	CASSLGSSGQYNEQFF	TGTGCCAGCAGCTTAGGGTCTAGCGGACAATACAATGAGCAGTTCTTC
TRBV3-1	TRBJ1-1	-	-	CASSPRGGCMNAEAFF	TGTGCCAGCAGCCCGAGAGGTGGCTGCATGAACGCTGAAGCTTTCTTT
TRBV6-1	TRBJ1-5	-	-	CASSDRVRNQPQHF	TGTGCCAGCAGTGACAGGGTGCGCAATCAGCCCCAGCATTTT
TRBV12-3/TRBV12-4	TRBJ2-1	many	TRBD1	CASSFGGQVRGNEQFF	TGTGCCAGCAGTTTCGGGGGACAGGTGCGGGGCAATGAGCAGTTCTTC
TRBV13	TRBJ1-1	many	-	CASSPPSRGNTEAFF	TGTGCCAGCAGCCCACCCTCCAGGGGGAACACTGAAGCTTTCTTT
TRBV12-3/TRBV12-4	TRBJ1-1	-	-	CTSSLGIEAFF	TGTACCAGCAGTTTAGGGATCGAAGCTTTCTTT
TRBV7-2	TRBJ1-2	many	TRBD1	CASTFPSGQAPYGYTF	TGTGCCAGCACCTTCCCTTCGGGACAGGCCCCCTATGGCTACACCTTC
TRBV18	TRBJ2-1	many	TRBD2	CASSPGLAGHEQFF	TGTGCCAGCTCCCCGGGACTAGCGGGCCATGAGCAGTTCTTC
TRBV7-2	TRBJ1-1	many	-	CASSLLNPGADTEAFF	TGTGCCAGCAGCTTACTGAACCCGGGGGCAGACACTGAAGCTTTCTTT
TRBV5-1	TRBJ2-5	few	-	CASSWTYGETQYF	TGCGCCAGCAGCTGGACCTACGGGGAGACCCAGTACTTC
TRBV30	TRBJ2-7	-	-	CAWRSDRGHEQYF	TGTGCCTGGAGGAGCGATCGGGGCCACGAGCAGTACTTC
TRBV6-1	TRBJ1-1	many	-	CASSRTDLRTEAFF	TGTGCCAGCAGCAGGACAGATCTTAGGACTGAAGCTTTCTTT
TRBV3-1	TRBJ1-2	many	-	CASSQDSRTTNYGYTF	TGTGCCAGCAGCCAAGATTCCCGGACAACTAACTATGGCTACACCTTC
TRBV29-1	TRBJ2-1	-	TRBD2	CSVVAGGVAYNEQFF	TGCAGCGTAGTAGCGGGAGGGGTGGCCTACAATGAGCAGTTCTTC
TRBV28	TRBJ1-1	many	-	CASSFYTEAFF	TGTGCCAGCAGTTTTTACACTGAAGCTTTCTTT
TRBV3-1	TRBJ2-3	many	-	CASSPLGSTQYF	TGTGCCAGCAGCCCCCTCGGAAGTACGCAGTATTTT
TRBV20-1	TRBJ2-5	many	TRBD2	CSAHGTSGGTLQETQYF	TGCAGTGCTCACGGGACTAGCGGGGGAACCCTCCAAGAGACCCAGTACTTC
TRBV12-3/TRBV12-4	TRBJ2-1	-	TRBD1	CASSDRGQGYNEQFF	TGTGCCAGCAGCGACCGAGGACAGGGTTACAATGAGCAATTCTTC
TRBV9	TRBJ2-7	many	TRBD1	CASSLSHGTGVQSEQYF	TGTGCCAGCAGCCTCAGCCATGGGACAGGGGTCCAGAGCGAGCAGTACTTC
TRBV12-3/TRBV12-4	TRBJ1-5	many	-	CASSSGELHSNQPQHF	TGTGCCAGCAGTTCCGGTGAACTCCATAGCAATCAGCCCCAGCATTTT
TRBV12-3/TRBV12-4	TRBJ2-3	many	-	CASSWGDQTTDTQYF	TGTGCCAGCAGTTGGGGGGACCAGACCACAGATACGCAGTATTTT
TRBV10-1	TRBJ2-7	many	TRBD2	CASRKGLADSYEQYF	TGCGCCAGCAGAAAAGGACTAGCGGACTCCTACGAGCAGTACTTC
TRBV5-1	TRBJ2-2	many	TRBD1	CASSLQTGRTGELFF	TGCGCCAGCAGCCTTCAGACAGGGCGCACCGGGGAGCTGTTTTTT
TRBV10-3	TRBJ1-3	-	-	CAISEVGARGNTIYF	TGTGCCATCAGTGAAGTGGGGGCGCGAGGAAACACCATATATTTT
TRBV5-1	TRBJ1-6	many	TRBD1	CASSLATGQGRDSPLHF	TGCGCCAGCAGCTTGGCCACCGGACAGGGGCGCGATTCACCCCTCCACTTT
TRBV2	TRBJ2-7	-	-	CASPGRGASYEQYF	TGTGCCAGCCCGGGAAGGGGGGCCTCCTACGAGCAGTACTTC
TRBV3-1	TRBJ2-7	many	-	CASSQVWDAGYEQYF	TGTGCCAGCAGCCAAGTTTGGGACGCAGGCTACGAGCAGTACTTC
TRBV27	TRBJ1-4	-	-	CASRRGPTNEKLVF	TGTGCCAGCAGACGTGGGCCGACTAATGAAAAACTGGTTTTT
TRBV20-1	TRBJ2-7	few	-	CSATGGTDYEQYF	TGCAGTGCTACCGGGGGAACCGACTACGAGCAGTACTTC
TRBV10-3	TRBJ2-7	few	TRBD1	CAISLAKTGVGEQYF	TGTGCCATCAGCCTAGCTAAAACAGGGGTCGGCGAGCAGTACTTC
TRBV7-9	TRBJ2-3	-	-	CASSLALDPQTSSTDTQYF	TGTGCCAGCAGCTTAGCCCTGGATCCGCAAACCTCTAGCACAGATACGCAGTATTTT
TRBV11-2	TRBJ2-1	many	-	CAIGGLTYNEQFF	TGTGCCATCGGGGGTCTAACCTACAATGAGCAGTTCTTC
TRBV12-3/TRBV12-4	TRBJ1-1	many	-	CASSFLPSLGAFF	TGTGCCAGCAGTTTTCTGCCATCACTGGGAGCTTTCTTT
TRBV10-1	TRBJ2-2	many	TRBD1	CASSESGQGSTGELFF	TGCGCCAGCAGTGAGTCGGGACAGGGTAGCACCGGGGAGCTGTTTTTT
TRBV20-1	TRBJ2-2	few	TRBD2	CSARMLAGASYTGELFF	TGCAGTGCTAGAATGCTAGCGGGGGCTTCGTACACCGGGGAGCTGTTTTTT
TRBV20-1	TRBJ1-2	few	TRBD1	CSAKDRDNYGYTF	TGCAGTGCTAAGGACAGGGATAACTATGGCTACACCTTC
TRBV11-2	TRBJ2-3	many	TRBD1	CASSRYQGAPDTQYF	TGTGCCAGCAGCCGATATCAGGGGGCACCAGATACGCAGTATTTT
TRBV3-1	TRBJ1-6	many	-	CASSLGTQGSSPLHF	TGTGCCAGCAGCCTCGGGACACAGGGCAGTTCACCCCTCCACTTT
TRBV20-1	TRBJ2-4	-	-	CSATVLGAAKNIQYF	TGCAGTGCTACCGTCCTGGGGGCGGCCAAAAACATTCAGTACTTC
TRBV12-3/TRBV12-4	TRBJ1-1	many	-	CASSLSTGQIGTEAFF	TGTGCCAGCAGTTTAAGTACAGGGCAGATCGGCACTGAAGCTTTCTTT
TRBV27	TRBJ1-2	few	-	CASSPNRGDGYTF	TGTGCCAGCAGTCCTAACCGGGGCGATGGCTACACCTTC
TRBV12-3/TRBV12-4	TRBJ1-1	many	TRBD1	CASCTGGTEAFF	TGTGCCAGCTGTACAGGGGGCACTGAAGCTTTCTTT
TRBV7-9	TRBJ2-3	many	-	CASSSEDTQYF	TGTGCCAGCAGCTCGGAAGATACGCAGTATTTT
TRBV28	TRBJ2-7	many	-	CASSFGHLYEQYF	TGTGCCAGCAGCTTCGGACACCTCTACGAGCAGTACTTC
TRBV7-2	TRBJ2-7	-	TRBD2	CASSGRGGGDYEQYF	TGTGCCAGCAGCGGCCGGGGGGGGGGCGATTACGAGCAGTACTTC
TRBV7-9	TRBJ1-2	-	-	CASSPGDRRANYGYTF	TGTGCCAGCAGCCCCGGTGACAGGAGAGCTAACTATGGCTACACCTTC
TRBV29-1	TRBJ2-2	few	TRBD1	CSVDTRQGATGELFF	TGCAGCGTTGACACTCGGCAGGGGGCGACCGGGGAGCTGTTTTTT
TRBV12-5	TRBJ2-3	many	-	CASGSFGPSLSTDTQYF	TGTGCTAGTGGTTCTTTCGGGCCCTCGCTCAGCACAGATACGCAGTATTTT
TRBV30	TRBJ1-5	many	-	CAWNRLMGLNQPQHF	TGTGCCTGGAACCGCCTGATGGGCCTTAATCAGCCCCAGCATTTT